Here is one TCR beta chain with its context. Its specificity is not known. The sample belongs to a study of CXCR3-negative and CXCR3-positive naive CD8 T cells. Notes on the study in general: Whereas memory cells differed, naive CXCR3-negative and CXCR3-positive cells shared similar TRBV-TRBJ usage. Researchers report that CXCR3-positive naive cells carry more hydrophobic TRB CDR3s than CXCR3-negative naive cells.

Per germline, CDR1 SGHRS and CDR2 YFSETQ. This CDR3 region has 15 residues. 5' RACE with UMI labels generated the TRB cDNA libraries. One entry per CDR3 protein, without DNA, is what TCRdb gives after re-calling the 5' RACE reads. This sample's table has 150,000 to 170,000 distinct CDR3 sequences. The sample comprised naive CXCR3+ CD8+ T cells from blood. Sample subset: CD45RO-CCR7+CD27+CD95- naive CD8+ T cells expressing CXCR3 (TNR3+). This receptor was taken from a human donor in good health. Some clones in this sample may be carry-over from other donors' samples. The chain links TRBV5-1 to TRBJ1-2; TCRdb calls TRBD1, which cannot be checked without DNA. This CDR3 is CASSPEGQGARGYTF.